This paragraph reports one T cell receptor (beta chain). This clonotype has a handful of counts. What antigen it recognizes has not been identified. Base qualities were left out, and no much larger clone turns up one base away. TCR cDNA was synthesized by 5'RACE template switching, through which a universal primer site and unique molecular identifiers were introduced. cDNA synthesis was primed from both the TCR alpha and TCR beta constant segments. Two PCR steps were used to amplify libraries, with sample barcodes and sequencing adapters being added in the second step. Libraries were sequenced on Illumina HiSeq 2500 (2x100 bp) or NovaSeq (2x150 bp). Under the source paper's analysis protocol: MIGEC handled demultiplexing of reads and collapsing into UMI consensus sequences, while MiXCR performed V(D)J alignment. Vaccine-responding clonotypes were defined with edgeR using replicate PBMC samples, requiring FDR below 0.01 and a log2 fold change above 5 up to day 15. CD4 or CD8 identity was assigned to each bulk clonotype according to whether the clonotype was present at higher abundance in the sequenced CD4 repertoire or the sequenced CD8 repertoire. TCRdb's own reprocessing of the public reads used fastp at Q25 and MiXCR and kept productive beta chains. Rows with one shared CDR3 protein collapse into an entry with the most common genes and DNA. The V and J calls follow TCRdb's processing rather than the paper's. The sample has 350,000 to 450,000 distinct CDR3 sequences on record, 6% to 8% of them singletons. The top ten clones comprise approximately 16% of the sample.

The CDR3 starts with the cysteine, ends with the phenylalanine, and has 13 residues. Only the CDR3 part of the read is kept: 39 bases, read in frame from the first base. V loses 8 bases, J loses 5 bases, and the germline ends lie 13 bases apart. The germline V gene yields MNHNS for CDR1 and SASEGT for CDR2. Interpreted using the paper, the treatment or condition label stands for: live attenuated yellow fever vaccine strain. At each blood-draw timepoint, two biological replicates of bulk PBMCs were collected. A standard Ficoll-Paque protocol was used to isolate PBMCs from peripheral blood. TriZol was used to extract RNA from bulk PBMCs, from CD4 and CD8 fractions, and from dextramer-positive and dextramer-negative fractions. The data stem from a study of T cells after yellow fever vaccination (dated by TCRdb to between 2019 and 2020). Some background on the complete study: The SMART-Seq v4 Ultra Low Input RNA kit was used to prepare libraries from fractions with low cell numbers. To track T-cell clones before and after primary and booster YFV17D yellow fever vaccination, bulk TCR alpha and beta repertoires were sequenced longitudinally. Two healthy male donors, one aged 18 to 30 and one aged 30 to 40 years, were included in the cohort. Blood was collected at multiple timepoints before and after primary and secondary immunization, and bulk PBMC replicates and cell subsets were isolated. Study-wide conclusions, independent of this receptor: The secondary T-cell response was found to be weaker but faster than the primary response, with a peak reached on day 5 rather than on day 15. After the booster, most clones that had expanded after primary vaccination were detected again (nearly 98% of CD4 and 88% of CD8), suggesting broad maintenance of memory. Only a couple of donors were included in the study, so the extent to which the findings can be generalized is limited. A small share of clonotypes occurred in both CD4 and CD8 compartments, likely arising from convergent recombination. FACS-sorted repertoires could contain abundant contaminating clonotypes from the bulk population, so computational filtering was required.

Recombination joined TRBV6-1 with TRBJ1-5; the D gene is perhaps TRBD1, on 6 matching bases. This specimen consisted of PBMCs, obtained 5 days after the yellow fever booster vaccination. The origin of this receptor is a man younger than 40 who received the YFV17D yellow fever vaccine. The nucleotides read TGTGCCAGCGGAAGGGGGGGGGATCAGCCCCAGCATTTT. Its protein product is CASGRGGDQPQHF.